These T cell receptor beta chains were read from a single sample in a study. TCRdb used MiXCR to reprocess the RT-PCR reads, holding one entry per CDR3 protein. The sample contains more than 600,000 distinct CDR3 sequences, 13% to 15% of which appear only once. Sequenced material: memory CD4+ T cells from blood. These receptors were obtained from a female donor in good health, serving as a healthy control. Both conserved end residues are part of each CDR3. D genes are given only for firm matches. Clone size appears in some rows only: once, few, many, or a class for an expanded clone.

V gene: TRBV27; clone size: few; J gene: TRBJ2-2; D gene: NA; CDR3 DNA: TGTGCCAGCAGTCCCATCGGGACTCACACCGGGGAGCTGTTTTTT; CDR3 protein: CASSPIGTHTGELFF
V gene: TRBV12-3/TRBV12-4; clone size: few; J gene: TRBJ1-1; D gene: NA; CDR3 DNA: TGTGCCAGCAGTTTAGAGGTTTTCGCTGAAGCTTTCTTT; CDR3 protein: CASSLEVFAEAFF
V gene: TRBV27; clone size: few; J gene: TRBJ2-1; D gene: NA; CDR3 DNA: TGTGCCAGCAGATCAGGACTAACATCCTACAATGAGCAGTTCTTC; CDR3 protein: CASRSGLTSYNEQFF
V gene: TRBV18; clone size: NA; J gene: TRBJ1-4; D gene: TRBD1; CDR3 DNA: TGTGCCAGCTCACCGCGGGACAGGGCTGAAAAACTGTTTTTT; CDR3 protein: CASSPRDRAEKLFF
V gene: TRBV11-2; clone size: NA; J gene: TRBJ2-7; D gene: TRBD2; CDR3 DNA: TGTGCCAGCAGCTTAGCTAGCGGACCTATCGAGCAGTACTTC; CDR3 protein: CASSLASGPIEQYF
V gene: TRBV5-1; clone size: few; J gene: TRBJ2-1; D gene: TRBD2; CDR3 DNA: TGCGCCAGCAGCCCTTTTAGCGGGAACAGCAATGAGCAGTTCTTC; CDR3 protein: CASSPFSGNSNEQFF
V gene: TRBV29-1; clone size: few; J gene: TRBJ2-7; D gene: NA; CDR3 DNA: TGCAGCGTTGAAGAAGAGGTGACTAGTCGGGGGCAGTACTTC; CDR3 protein: CSVEEEVTSRGQYF
V gene: TRBV5-1; clone size: few; J gene: TRBJ2-7; D gene: NA; CDR3 DNA: TGCGCCAGCAGCCCGTTACCTCAGGGCTACGAGCAGTACTTC; CDR3 protein: CASSPLPQGYEQYF
V gene: TRBV12-3/TRBV12-4; clone size: few; J gene: TRBJ2-5; D gene: TRBD2; CDR3 DNA: TGTGCCAGCAGTTTACGCCCGACTAGCGGGGGGGCAAAGACCCAGTACTTC; CDR3 protein: CASSLRPTSGGAKTQYF
V gene: TRBV28; clone size: once; J gene: TRBJ2-7; D gene: NA; CDR3 DNA: TGTGCCAGCAATTCCCGGGACCCCTTACCCGAGCAGTACTTC; CDR3 protein: CASNSRDPLPEQYF
V gene: TRBV7-8; clone size: many; J gene: TRBJ2-1; D gene: NA; CDR3 DNA: TGTGCCAGCAGCTTAGCGGGACTTAACAATGAGCAGTTCTTC; CDR3 protein: CASSLAGLNNEQFF